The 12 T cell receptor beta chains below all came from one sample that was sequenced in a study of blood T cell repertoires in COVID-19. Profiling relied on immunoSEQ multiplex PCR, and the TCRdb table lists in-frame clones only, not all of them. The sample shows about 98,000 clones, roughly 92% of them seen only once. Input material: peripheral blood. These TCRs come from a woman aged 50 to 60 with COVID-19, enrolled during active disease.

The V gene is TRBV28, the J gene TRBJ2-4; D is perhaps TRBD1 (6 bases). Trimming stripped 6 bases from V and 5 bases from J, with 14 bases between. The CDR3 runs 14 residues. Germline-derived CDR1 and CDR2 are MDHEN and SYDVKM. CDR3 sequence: CASSPDRFQNIQYF. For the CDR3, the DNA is TGTGCCAGCAGCCCAGACAGGTTCCAAAACATTCAGTACTTC.

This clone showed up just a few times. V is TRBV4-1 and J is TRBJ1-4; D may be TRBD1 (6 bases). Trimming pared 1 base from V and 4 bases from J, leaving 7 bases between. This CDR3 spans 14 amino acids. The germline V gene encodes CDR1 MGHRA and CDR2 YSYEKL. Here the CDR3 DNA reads TGCGCCAGCAGCCAAGGACAGGATAATGAAAAACTGTTTTTT. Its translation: CASSQGQDNEKLFF.

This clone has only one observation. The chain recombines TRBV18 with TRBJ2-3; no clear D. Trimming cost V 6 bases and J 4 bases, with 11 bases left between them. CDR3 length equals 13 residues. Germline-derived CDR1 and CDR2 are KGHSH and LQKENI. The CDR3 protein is CASSPARPDTQYF. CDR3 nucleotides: TGTGCCAGCTCCCCGGCTAGGCCAGATACGCAGTATTTT.

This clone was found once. CDR3 coding DNA: TGTGCCAGCAGCCAAGCGGGACAGAACTATGGCTACACCTTC. Protein product: CASSQAGQNYGYTF. The rearrangement uses TRBV3-1 (or the pseudogene TRBV3-2) and TRBJ1-2, with TRBD1 matching over 7 bases. CDR1 and CDR2 (germline): LGHDT, YNNKEL (reference sequence). V trimming: 1 base; J trimming: 2 bases; junction bases outside the gene matches: 1. The CDR3 runs 14 residues.

CDR3 sequence (DNA): TGTGCCAGCAGTCCCCCTCTTCCAAATAAGAGCTCTTGGCCCCAGCATTTT. Its translation is CASSPPLPNKSSWPQHF. The J gene is TRBJ1-5, the V gene TRBV27; no clear D. This CDR3 spans 17 amino acids. V gave up 5 bases and J gave up 9 bases, with 26 bases separating them. Germline lookup yields CDR1 MNHEY and CDR2 SMNVEV (reference sequence).

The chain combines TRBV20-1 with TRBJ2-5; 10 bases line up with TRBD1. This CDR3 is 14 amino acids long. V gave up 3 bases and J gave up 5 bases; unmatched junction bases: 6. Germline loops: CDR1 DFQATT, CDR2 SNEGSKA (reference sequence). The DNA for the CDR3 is TGCAGTGCTAGTATAAGGGGACAGGGGGAGACCCAGTACTTC. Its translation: CSASIRGQGETQYF.

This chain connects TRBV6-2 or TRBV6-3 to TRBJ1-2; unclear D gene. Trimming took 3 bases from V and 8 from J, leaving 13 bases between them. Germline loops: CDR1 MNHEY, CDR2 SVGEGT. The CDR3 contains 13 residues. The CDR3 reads CASSYGAGQGYTF. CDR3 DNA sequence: TGTGCCAGCAGTTATGGCGCAGGCCAAGGCTACACCTTC.

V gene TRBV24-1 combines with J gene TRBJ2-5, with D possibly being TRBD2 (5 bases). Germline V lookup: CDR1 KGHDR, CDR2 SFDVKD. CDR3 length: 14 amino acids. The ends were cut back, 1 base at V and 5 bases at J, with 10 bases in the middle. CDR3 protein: CATSDFAGVETQYF. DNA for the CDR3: TGTGCCACCAGTGATTTTGCCGGGGTTGAGACCCAGTACTTC.

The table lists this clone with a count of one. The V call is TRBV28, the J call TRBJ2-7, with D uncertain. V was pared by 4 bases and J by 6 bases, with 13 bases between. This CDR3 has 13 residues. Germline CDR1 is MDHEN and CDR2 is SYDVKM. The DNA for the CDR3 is TGTGCCAGCAGTTCCTCTAACCCAGGCGAGCAGTACGTC. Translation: CASSSSNPGEQYV.

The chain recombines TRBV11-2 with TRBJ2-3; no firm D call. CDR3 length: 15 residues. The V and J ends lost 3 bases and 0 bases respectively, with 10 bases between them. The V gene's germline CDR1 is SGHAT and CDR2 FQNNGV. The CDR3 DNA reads TGTGCCAGCAGCTTTCTGGAGATTAGCACAGATACGCAGTATTTT. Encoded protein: CASSFLEISTDTQYF.

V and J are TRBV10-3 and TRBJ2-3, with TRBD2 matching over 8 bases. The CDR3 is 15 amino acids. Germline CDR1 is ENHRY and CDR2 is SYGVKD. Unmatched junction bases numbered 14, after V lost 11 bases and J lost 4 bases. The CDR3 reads CASDGSRGGADTQYF. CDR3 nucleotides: TGTGCCTCAGATGGTTCCCGGGGGGGGGCAGATACGCAGTATTTT.

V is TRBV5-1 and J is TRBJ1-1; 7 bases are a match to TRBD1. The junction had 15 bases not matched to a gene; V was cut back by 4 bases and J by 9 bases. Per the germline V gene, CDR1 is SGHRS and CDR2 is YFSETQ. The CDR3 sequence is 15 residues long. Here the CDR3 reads CASSTSPGGDLKAFF. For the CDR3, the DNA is TGCGCCAGCAGCACCTCCCCAGGGGGTGATCTGAAAGCTTTCTTT.